The rows below give T cell receptor beta chains drawn from one sample of a study of cytomegalovirus exposure and HLA in healthy donors. Some clones are missing from TCRdb's copy, which holds only in-frame ones; the method was immunoSEQ multiplex PCR. The repertoire holds under 200,000 clones, roughly 83% seen once, with about 0.37% in the top ten. Sequenced material: PBMCs. Receptors were obtained from a boy aged 2 to 10 in good health and CMV-seronegative. Each CDR3 is given with its conserved first and last residue. A D gene is named only where the DNA matches it firmly. Size is omitted from some rows. Given values are once, few, many or a class for expanded clones.

>TRBV12-5|.|TRBD2|TRBJ2-7|16
CASGYSGRATIYEQYF
TGTGCTAGTGGATATAGCGGGAGGGCCACTATCTACGAGCAGTACTTC
>TRBV15|.|.|TRBJ2-3|12
CATSYGPDTQYF
TGTGCCACCAGCTATGGCCCAGATACGCAGTATTTT
>TRBV30|.|.|TRBJ2-1|13
CAWSVLLANEQFF
TGTGCCTGGAGTGTACTGCTAGCAAATGAGCAGTTCTTC
>TRBV10-1|few|.|TRBJ1-2|13
CASSESPDYGYTF
TGCGCCAGCAGTGAGTCCCCGGACTATGGCTACACCTTC
>TRBV30|.|.|TRBJ1-5|14
CAWSVGGPNQPQHF
TGTGCCTGGAGCGTAGGAGGTCCCAATCAGCCCCAGCATTTT
>TRBV7-9|.|.|TRBJ2-7|16
CASSLVAVGHSYEQYF
TGTGCCAGCAGCTTAGTCGCCGTGGGCCACTCCTACGAGCAGTACTTC
>TRBV6-1|.|.|TRBJ1-2|14
CASREGRPNYGYTF
TGTGCCAGCAGGGAGGGGAGACCTAACTATGGCTACACCTTC
>TRBV14|once|.|TRBJ1-1|13
CASSQGAGTEAFF
TGTGCCAGCAGCCAAGGGGCGGGTACTGAAGCTTTCTTT
>TRBV10-2|.|TRBD2|TRBJ2-1|15
CASSPTSGGFNEQFF
TGCGCCAGCAGTCCGACTAGCGGGGGATTCAATGAGCAGTTCTTC
>TRBV20-1|once|.|TRBJ2-3|11
CSALITDTQYF
TGCAGTGCTTTAATCACAGATACGCAGTATTTT
>TRBV4-1|.|TRBD1|TRBJ1-5|16
CASSQGAGGSNQPQHF
TGCGCCAGCAGCCAAGGTGCAGGGGGCAGCAATCAGCCCCAGCATTTT
>TRBV21-1|once|.|TRBJ2-7|18
CASSKDPWVDRDPYEQYF
TGTGCCAGCAGCAAAGACCCCTGGGTAGACAGGGACCCCTACGAGCAGTACTTC
>TRBV27|.|.|TRBJ2-4|13
CASSFLAKNIQYF
TGTGCCAGCAGTTTCTTAGCCAAAAACATTCAGTACTTC
>TRBV27|.|TRBD2|TRBJ2-7|15
CASSPHGTSGYEQYF
TGTGCCAGCAGTCCCCACGGGACTAGCGGCTACGAGCAGTACTTC
>TRBV27|.|TRBD2|TRBJ2-7|14
CASKRLAGVYEQYF
TGTGCCAGCAAACGCCTAGCGGGAGTCTACGAGCAGTACTTC
>TRBV7-2|.|TRBD2|TRBJ2-1|16
CASSGLGLAEYNEQFF
TGTGCCAGCAGCGGCCTGGGACTAGCGGAATACAATGAGCAGTTCTTC
>TRBV9|.|.|TRBJ2-7|16
CASRAKSGDNSYEQYF
TGTGCCAGCAGGGCCAAATCCGGGGACAACTCCTACGAGCAGTACTTC